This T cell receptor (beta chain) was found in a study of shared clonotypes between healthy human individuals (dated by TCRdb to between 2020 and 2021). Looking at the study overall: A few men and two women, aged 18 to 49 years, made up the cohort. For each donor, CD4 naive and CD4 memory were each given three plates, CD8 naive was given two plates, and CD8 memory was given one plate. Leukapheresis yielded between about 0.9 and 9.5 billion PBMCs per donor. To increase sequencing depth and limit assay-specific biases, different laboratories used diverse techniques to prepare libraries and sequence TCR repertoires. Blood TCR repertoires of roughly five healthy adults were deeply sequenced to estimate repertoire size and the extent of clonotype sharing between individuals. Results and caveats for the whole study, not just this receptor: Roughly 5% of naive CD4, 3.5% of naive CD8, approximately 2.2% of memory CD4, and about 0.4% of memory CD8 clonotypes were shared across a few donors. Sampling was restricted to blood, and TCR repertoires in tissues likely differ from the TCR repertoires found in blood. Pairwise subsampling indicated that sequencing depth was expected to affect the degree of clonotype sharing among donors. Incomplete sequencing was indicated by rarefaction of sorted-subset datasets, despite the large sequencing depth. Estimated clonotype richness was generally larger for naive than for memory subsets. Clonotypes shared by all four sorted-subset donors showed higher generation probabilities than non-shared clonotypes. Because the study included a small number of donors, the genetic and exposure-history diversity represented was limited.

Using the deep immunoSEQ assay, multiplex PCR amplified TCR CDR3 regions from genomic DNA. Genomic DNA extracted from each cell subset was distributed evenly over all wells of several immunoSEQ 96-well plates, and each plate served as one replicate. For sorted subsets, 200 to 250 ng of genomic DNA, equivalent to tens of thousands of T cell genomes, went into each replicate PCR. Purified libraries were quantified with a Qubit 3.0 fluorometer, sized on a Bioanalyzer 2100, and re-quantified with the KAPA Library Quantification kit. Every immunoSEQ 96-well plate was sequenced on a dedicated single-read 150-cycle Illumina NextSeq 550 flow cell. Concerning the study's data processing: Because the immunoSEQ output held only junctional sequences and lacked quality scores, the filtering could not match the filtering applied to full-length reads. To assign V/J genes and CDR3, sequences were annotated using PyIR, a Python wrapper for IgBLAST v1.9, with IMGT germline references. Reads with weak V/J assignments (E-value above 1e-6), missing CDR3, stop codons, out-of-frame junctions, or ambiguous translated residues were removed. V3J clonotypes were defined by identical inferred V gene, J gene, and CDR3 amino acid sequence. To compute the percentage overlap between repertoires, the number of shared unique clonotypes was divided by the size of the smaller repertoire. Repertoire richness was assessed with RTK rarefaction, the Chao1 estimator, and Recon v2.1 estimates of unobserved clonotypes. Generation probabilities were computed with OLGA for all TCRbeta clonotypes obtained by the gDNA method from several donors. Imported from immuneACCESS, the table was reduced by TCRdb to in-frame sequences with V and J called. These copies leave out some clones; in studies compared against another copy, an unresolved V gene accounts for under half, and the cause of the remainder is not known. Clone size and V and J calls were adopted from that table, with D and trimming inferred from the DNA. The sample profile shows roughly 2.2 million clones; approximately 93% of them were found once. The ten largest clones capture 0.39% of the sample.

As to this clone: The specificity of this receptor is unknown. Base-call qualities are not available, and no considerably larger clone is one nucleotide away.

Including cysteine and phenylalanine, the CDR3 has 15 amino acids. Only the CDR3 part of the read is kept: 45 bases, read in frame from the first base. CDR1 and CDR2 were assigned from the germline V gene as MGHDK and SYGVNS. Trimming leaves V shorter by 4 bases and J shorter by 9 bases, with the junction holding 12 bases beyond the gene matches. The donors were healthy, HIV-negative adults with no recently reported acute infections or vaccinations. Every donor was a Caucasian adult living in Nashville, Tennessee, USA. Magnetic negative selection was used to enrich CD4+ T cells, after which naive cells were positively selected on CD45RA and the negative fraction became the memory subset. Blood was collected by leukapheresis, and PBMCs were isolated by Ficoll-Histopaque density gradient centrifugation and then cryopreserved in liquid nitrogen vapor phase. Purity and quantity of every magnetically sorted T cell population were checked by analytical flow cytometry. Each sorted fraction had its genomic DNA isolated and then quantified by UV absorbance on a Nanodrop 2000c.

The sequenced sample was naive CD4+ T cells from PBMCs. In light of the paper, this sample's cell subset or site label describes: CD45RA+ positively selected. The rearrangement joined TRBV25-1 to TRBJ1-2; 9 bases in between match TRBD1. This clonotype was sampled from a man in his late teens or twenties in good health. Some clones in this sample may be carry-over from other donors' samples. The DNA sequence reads TGTGCCAGCAGTGGCCCCCTGGACAGGGGACGGAGCTACACCTTC. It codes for CASSGPLDRGRSYTF.